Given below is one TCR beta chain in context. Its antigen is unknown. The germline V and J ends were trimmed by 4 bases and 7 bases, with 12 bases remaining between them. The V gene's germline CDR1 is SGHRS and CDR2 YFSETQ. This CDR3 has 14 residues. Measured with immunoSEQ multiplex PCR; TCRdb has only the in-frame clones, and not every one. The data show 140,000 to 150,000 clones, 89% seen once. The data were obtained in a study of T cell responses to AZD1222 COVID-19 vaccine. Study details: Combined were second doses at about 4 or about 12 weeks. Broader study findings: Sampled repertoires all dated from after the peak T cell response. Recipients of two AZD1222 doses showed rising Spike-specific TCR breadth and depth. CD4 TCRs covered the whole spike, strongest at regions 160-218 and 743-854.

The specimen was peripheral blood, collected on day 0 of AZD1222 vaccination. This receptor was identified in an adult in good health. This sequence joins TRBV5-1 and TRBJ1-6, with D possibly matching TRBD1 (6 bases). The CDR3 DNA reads TGCGCCAGCAGCCCCGGACAGCCAAATTCACCCCTCCACTTT. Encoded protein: CASSPGQPNSPLHF.